These T cell receptor beta chains were read from a single sample in a study of T cells in Graves' hyperthyroidism and ophthalmopathy. TCRdb ran MiXCR on the multiplex PCR reads and lists one entry per CDR3 protein. There are 530,000 or so distinct CDR3 sequences in the sample; 40% to 55% occur only once, and about 8% lies in the top ten. Sample: peripheral blood or thyroid tissue (not recorded which). These receptors were collected from a woman younger than 30 with Graves' hyperthyroidism. Both conserved end residues are part of each CDR3. The order of the fields is V gene, D gene, clone size, J gene, CDR3 DNA, CDR3 protein. D genes are given only for firm matches. A clone size is listed for some rows: how often the clone was seen (once, few, many), or a class if it is expanded.

V gene: TRBV2
D gene: TRBD2
clone size: many
J gene: TRBJ2-7
CDR3 DNA: TGTGCCAGCAGAGGGAGGGTGGGCGAGCAGTACTTC
CDR3 protein: CASRGRVGEQYF

V gene: TRBV20-1
D gene: TRBD1
clone size: .
J gene: TRBJ1-2
CDR3 DNA: TGCAGTGCTAGAGGGCTACAGGGGGATAACTATGGCTACACCTTC
CDR3 protein: CSARGLQGDNYGYTF

V gene: TRBV15
D gene: TRBD2
clone size: .
J gene: TRBJ2-5
CDR3 DNA: TGTGCCACCAGCAGAGATAGGACTAGTGGAGAGACCCAGTACTTC
CDR3 protein: CATSRDRTSGETQYF

V gene: TRBV5-1
D gene: TRBD1
clone size: many
J gene: TRBJ1-1
CDR3 DNA: TGCGCCTCCCAGACAGGGTTGAACACTGAAGCTTTCTTT
CDR3 protein: CASQTGLNTEAFF

V gene: TRBV29-1
D gene: .
clone size: many
J gene: TRBJ2-7
CDR3 DNA: TGCAGCGTTTCCCATGGCTCCTACGAGCAGTACTTC
CDR3 protein: CSVSHGSYEQYF

V gene: TRBV12-3/TRBV12-4
D gene: .
clone size: many
J gene: TRBJ1-5
CDR3 DNA: TGTGCCAGCAGCCAAAATGGGCAGCCCCAGCATTTT
CDR3 protein: CASSQNGQPQHF

V gene: TRBV5-1
D gene: .
clone size: .
J gene: TRBJ1-1
CDR3 DNA: TGCGCCAGCAGCCTACGGAGAGCGATGAACACTGAAGCTTTCTTT
CDR3 protein: CASSLRRAMNTEAFF

V gene: TRBV20-1
D gene: .
clone size: many
J gene: TRBJ1-5
CDR3 DNA: TGCAGTGCTCTCTACGGGGACACAAATCAGCCCCAGCATTTT
CDR3 protein: CSALYGDTNQPQHF

V gene: TRBV6-5
D gene: .
clone size: many
J gene: TRBJ1-1
CDR3 DNA: TGTGCCAGCAGGACGACAAGTAGGGGGACTGAAGCTTTCTTT
CDR3 protein: CASRTTSRGTEAFF

V gene: TRBV29-1
D gene: TRBD1
clone size: .
J gene: TRBJ1-5
CDR3 DNA: TGCAGCGTTGTGGAGGAGGGACAGGGGGGGCAGCCCCAGCATTTT
CDR3 protein: CSVVEEGQGGQPQHF

V gene: TRBV6-5
D gene: TRBD2
clone size: many
J gene: TRBJ2-7
CDR3 DNA: TGTGCCAGCATTCCACTAGCGGGAGGGTCCTACGAGCAGTACTTC
CDR3 protein: CASIPLAGGSYEQYF

V gene: TRBV7-9
D gene: .
clone size: many
J gene: TRBJ2-2
CDR3 DNA: TGTGCCAGCAGTTCCTCGCACCCGGATTCCGGGGAGCTGTTTTTT
CDR3 protein: CASSSSHPDSGELFF

V gene: TRBV6-5
D gene: .
clone size: many
J gene: TRBJ2-7
CDR3 DNA: TGTGCCAGCAGTTACGATCGGTACGAGCAGTACTTC
CDR3 protein: CASSYDRYEQYF

V gene: TRBV24-1
D gene: TRBD2
clone size: few
J gene: TRBJ2-5
CDR3 DNA: TGTGCCACCAGTGAGGGCCTAGCGGGGGAAGAGACCCAGTACTTC
CDR3 protein: CATSEGLAGEETQYF

V gene: TRBV2
D gene: TRBD2
clone size: .
J gene: TRBJ2-5
CDR3 DNA: TGTGCCAGCAGTGGGTTACTAGCGAGGTACCAAGAGACCCAGTACTTC
CDR3 protein: CASSGLLARYQETQYF

V gene: TRBV5-1
D gene: TRBD2
clone size: many
J gene: TRBJ2-7
CDR3 DNA: TGCGCCAGCAGCTTTACGGGAGGGGAGTACGAGCAGTACTTC
CDR3 protein: CASSFTGGEYEQYF

V gene: TRBV9
D gene: TRBD1
clone size: many
J gene: TRBJ1-3
CDR3 DNA: TGTGCCAGCACCTCGACAGGGTCATCTGGAAACACCATATATTTT
CDR3 protein: CASTSTGSSGNTIYF

V gene: TRBV15
D gene: .
clone size: few
J gene: TRBJ2-3
CDR3 DNA: TGTGCCACGAGATTCGGGACTTCCACAGATACGCAGTATTTT
CDR3 protein: CATRFGTSTDTQYF

V gene: TRBV20-1
D gene: .
clone size: few
J gene: TRBJ2-1
CDR3 DNA: TGCAGTGCTAGGGTGTACAATGAGCAGTTCTTC
CDR3 protein: CSARVYNEQFF

V gene: TRBV24-1
D gene: TRBD1
clone size: .
J gene: TRBJ1-1
CDR3 DNA: TGTGCCACCAGTGATTTAGGGGGACAGGGTCGTACTGAAGCTTTCTTT
CDR3 protein: CATSDLGGQGRTEAFF

V gene: TRBV10-3
D gene: .
clone size: .
J gene: TRBJ2-7
CDR3 DNA: TGTGCCATCAGTGAGTCTAGAGATGAGCAGTACTTC
CDR3 protein: CAISESRDEQYF

V gene: TRBV24-1
D gene: .
clone size: .
J gene: TRBJ1-3
CDR3 DNA: TGTGCCAGCAGCAAGACAGGAGGAAACACCATATATTTT
CDR3 protein: CASSKTGGNTIYF

V gene: TRBV10-1
D gene: TRBD1
clone size: .
J gene: TRBJ2-1
CDR3 DNA: TGCGCCAGCAGTCGGGACAGCCTGAACAATGAGCAGTTCTTC
CDR3 protein: CASSRDSLNNEQFF

V gene: TRBV2
D gene: TRBD1
clone size: many
J gene: TRBJ1-5
CDR3 DNA: TGTGCCAGCCTCAGGGGGGCCCATAGCAATCAGCCCCAGCATTTT
CDR3 protein: CASLRGAHSNQPQHF

V gene: TRBV7-6
D gene: .
clone size: many
J gene: TRBJ2-3
CDR3 DNA: TGTGCCAGCAGCTTAGCGACGGGGGATACGCAGTATTTT
CDR3 protein: CASSLATGDTQYF

V gene: TRBV6-6
D gene: TRBD1
clone size: many
J gene: TRBJ1-1
CDR3 DNA: TGTGCCAGCAGTTACTCTATTACAGGGGGCGATGCTTTCTTT
CDR3 protein: CASSYSITGGDAFF

V gene: TRBV29-1
D gene: TRBD1
clone size: few
J gene: TRBJ2-3
CDR3 DNA: TGCAGCGTACCCCGGGACAGAACGGATACGCAGTATTTT
CDR3 protein: CSVPRDRTDTQYF

V gene: TRBV29-1
D gene: .
clone size: .
J gene: TRBJ1-2
CDR3 DNA: TGCAGCGCTGTGGGCAGGGTGGACTATGGCTACACCTTC
CDR3 protein: CSAVGRVDYGYTF

V gene: TRBV20-1
D gene: .
clone size: many
J gene: TRBJ1-2
CDR3 DNA: TGCAGTGCTCCGACGAACCGGACGTTTTGGGATGGCTACACCTTC
CDR3 protein: CSAPTNRTFWDGYTF

V gene: TRBV20-1
D gene: .
clone size: .
J gene: TRBJ2-6
CDR3 DNA: TGCAGTGGCGGGGACCATTCGTTATCTGGGGCCAACGTCCTGACTTTC
CDR3 protein: CSGGDHSLSGANVLTF

V gene: TRBV12-3/TRBV12-4
D gene: TRBD1
clone size: .
J gene: TRBJ2-1
CDR3 DNA: TGTGCCAGCAGAGACAGGGGTGATGAGCAGTTCTTC
CDR3 protein: CASRDRGDEQFF

V gene: TRBV2
D gene: .
clone size: many
J gene: TRBJ2-2
CDR3 DNA: TGTGCCAGCAGTCCTCAGTCCGGGGTGAACACCGGGGAGCTGTTTTTT
CDR3 protein: CASSPQSGVNTGELFF

V gene: TRBV9
D gene: .
clone size: .
J gene: TRBJ1-2
CDR3 DNA: TGTGCCAGCAGCGTAGGCGGGAGCTACACCTTC
CDR3 protein: CASSVGGSYTF

V gene: TRBV7-9
D gene: .
clone size: many
J gene: TRBJ1-2
CDR3 DNA: TGTGCCAGCAGCTTAGTAGAATGGTCTAACTATGGCTACACCTTC
CDR3 protein: CASSLVEWSNYGYTF

V gene: TRBV12-5
D gene: TRBD1
clone size: .
J gene: TRBJ1-1
CDR3 DNA: TGTGCTAGTGGCACCGACAGGGTGAGCCCTGAAGCTTTCTTT
CDR3 protein: CASGTDRVSPEAFF

V gene: TRBV29-1
D gene: .
clone size: .
J gene: TRBJ1-5
CDR3 DNA: TGCAGCGCCGGCATCGGGGGGCAGCCCCAGCATTTT
CDR3 protein: CSAGIGGQPQHF

V gene: TRBV29-1
D gene: .
clone size: .
J gene: TRBJ1-2
CDR3 DNA: TGCAGCGCCCAGGGGCAGGCGGATGGCTACACCTTC
CDR3 protein: CSAQGQADGYTF

V gene: TRBV7-2
D gene: .
clone size: once
J gene: TRBJ2-3
CDR3 DNA: TGTGCCAGCAGCTCAAAATCAGATACGCAGTATTTT
CDR3 protein: CASSSKSDTQYF

V gene: TRBV7-6
D gene: TRBD1
clone size: .
J gene: TRBJ2-7
CDR3 DNA: TGTGCCAGCAGAGGTGTGGGACAGGGAAATTACGAGCAGTACTTC
CDR3 protein: CASRGVGQGNYEQYF

V gene: TRBV7-6
D gene: TRBD2
clone size: .
J gene: TRBJ2-7
CDR3 DNA: TGTGCCAGCAGCTTATTGGGCCCAGCGGGAGTAGACGAGCAGTACTTC
CDR3 protein: CASSLLGPAGVDEQYF

V gene: TRBV20-1
D gene: .
clone size: .
J gene: TRBJ2-5
CDR3 DNA: TGCAGTGCGACGGGACAGGCGGGAGTGAGGAGCGAGACCCAGTACTTC
CDR3 protein: CSATGQAGVRSETQYF

V gene: TRBV10-3
D gene: .
clone size: many
J gene: TRBJ1-2
CDR3 DNA: TGTGCCATCGCCGGGACGGCGTTTAACTATGGCTACACCTTC
CDR3 protein: CAIAGTAFNYGYTF

V gene: TRBV5-1
D gene: .
clone size: many
J gene: TRBJ2-7
CDR3 DNA: TGCGCCAGCAGCCCGGGATACATCGGCTCCTACGAGCAGTACTTC
CDR3 protein: CASSPGYIGSYEQYF

V gene: TRBV14
D gene: TRBD2
clone size: many
J gene: TRBJ2-5
CDR3 DNA: TGTGCCAGACTAGCGGGAGGGCCTGAGACCCAGTACTTC
CDR3 protein: CARLAGGPETQYF

V gene: TRBV25-1
D gene: TRBD2
clone size: .
J gene: TRBJ2-1
CDR3 DNA: TGTGCCAGCGGAGGACCGGAGACTAGCGGGAATTACAATGAGCAGTTCTTC
CDR3 protein: CASGGPETSGNYNEQFF

V gene: TRBV10-3
D gene: .
clone size: .
J gene: TRBJ2-7
CDR3 DNA: TGTGCCATCAGTGAGCTGGGCTCGACCTACGAGCAGTACTTC
CDR3 protein: CAISELGSTYEQYF

V gene: TRBV15
D gene: .
clone size: .
J gene: TRBJ1-2
CDR3 DNA: TGTGCCACCAGCAGAGATTTCAACCCCAATGGCTACACCTTC
CDR3 protein: CATSRDFNPNGYTF

V gene: TRBV6-2/TRBV6-3
D gene: .
clone size: many
J gene: TRBJ1-1
CDR3 DNA: TGTGCCAGCAGTTACTCCTTAGGAGGCGCGAACACTGAAGCTTTCTTT
CDR3 protein: CASSYSLGGANTEAFF

V gene: TRBV24-1
D gene: TRBD1
clone size: once
J gene: TRBJ2-6
CDR3 DNA: TGTGCCACCAGTGCTCGACAGGGGGCTGGGGCCAACGTCCTGACTTTC
CDR3 protein: CATSARQGAGANVLTF

V gene: TRBV5-6
D gene: TRBD1
clone size: many
J gene: TRBJ1-2
CDR3 DNA: TGTGCCAGCAGCTACACAGGGGAGTATGGCTACACCTTC
CDR3 protein: CASSYTGEYGYTF

V gene: TRBV20-1
D gene: .
clone size: .
J gene: TRBJ2-2
CDR3 DNA: TGCAGTGCTAGGGGACACTTCACCGGGGAGCTGTTTTTT
CDR3 protein: CSARGHFTGELFF

V gene: TRBV29-1
D gene: TRBD1
clone size: .
J gene: TRBJ1-5
CDR3 DNA: TGCAGCCCCCAGGGGGAGGATCAGCCCCAGCATTTT
CDR3 protein: CSPQGEDQPQHF

V gene: TRBV20-1
D gene: TRBD1
clone size: .
J gene: TRBJ1-1
CDR3 DNA: TGCAGTGCCGCGCCAGGGGGGAACACTGAAGCTTTCTTT
CDR3 protein: CSAAPGGNTEAFF